The clone carrying this TCR beta chain came up a few times. Its antigen is undetermined. The data were obtained in a study of glioma-infiltrating T cells. This CDR3 has 11 amino acids. The V and J ends lost 6 bases and 8 bases respectively, with 11 bases between them. The germline V gene has CDR1 DFQATT and CDR2 SNEGSKA (reference sequence). Study-wide findings and caveats: Only very few CDR3 sequences appeared in both tissue and blood.

Amplification of TCR alpha and beta CDR3 regions from RNA used iRepertoire nested multiplex PCR. For one-step reverse transcription and amplification, roughly 100-400 ng of tissue mRNA or PBMC total RNA was used. MiXCR was run by TCRdb on the multiplex PCR reads, yielding one entry per CDR3 protein. Of approximately 400,000 distinct CDR3 sequences in the sample, roughly two fifths were seen once. The receptor was derived from a human donor with low-grade glioma or glioblastoma, undergoing nonglioma brain surgery, or in good health (not recorded which). The rearrangement uses TRBV20-1 and TRBJ2-1, with D possibly TRBD2 on 6 matching bases. The source material was glioma tissue, nonneoplastic brain tissue, or PBMCs (not recorded which). The CDR3 sequence is CSAPRGDEQFF. The CDR3 DNA is TGCAGTGCCCCCCGCGGGGATGAGCAGTTCTTC.